This entry is about one T cell receptor beta chain. Deletions cut 1 base from V and 0 bases from J, with 12 bases between. The CDR3 has 17 residues. Germline lookup yields CDR1 SGHAT and CDR2 FQNNGV. This entry belongs to a study of shared clonotypes between healthy human individuals. Data came from immunoSEQ multiplex PCR; TCRdb stores just in-frame clones and leaves some out. The table lists roughly 700,000 clones, 74% of them singletons. This rearrangement joins TRBV11-2 to TRBJ1-4, with D possibly being TRBD1 (5 bases). This TCR was recovered from a woman aged 25 to 39 in good health. The source material was memory CD4+ T cells sorted from blood. Subset in this sample: CD45RA-negative fraction. The CDR3 DNA reads TGTGCCAGCAGCTTAGCGTTTTGGGGCGCAACTAATGAAAAACTGTTTTTT. This translates into CASSLAFWGATNEKLFF.